This T cell receptor beta chain emerged from a study of T cell changes during pregnancy in multiple sclerosis. Profiling relied on immunoSEQ multiplex PCR, and the TCRdb table lists in-frame clones only, not all of them. The sample records around 86,000 clones, 90% to 95% being singletons. The CDR3 loop spans 14 amino acids. Germline loops: CDR1 MDHEN, CDR2 SYDVKM. Germline trimming cut 3 bases from V and 4 bases from J; bases unmatched to any gene: 6. The specimen was peripheral blood, collected in the first trimester of pregnancy. The sequence was collected from a female donor with multiple sclerosis, enrolled in a pregnancy study. The chain joins TRBV28 to TRBJ2-7; 7 bases align to TRBD2. This chain's CDR3 is CASSFFAGAYEQYF. CDR3 sequence (DNA): TGTGCCAGCAGTTTCTTTGCGGGAGCTTACGAGCAGTACTTC. The variable domain in full, with the rest retrieved from reference TRBV28 and TRBJ2-7, is DVKVTQSSRYLVKRTGEKVFLECVQDMDHENMFWYRQDPGLGLRLIYFSYDVKMKEKGDIPEGYSVSREKKERFSLILESASTNQTSMYLCASSFFAGAYEQYFGPGTRLTVT.